This T cell receptor (beta chain) is drawn from a study of T cell changes during pregnancy in multiple sclerosis (dated by TCRdb to between 2017 and 2020). Notes on the research overall: The study looked at changes in the T cell repertoire across pregnancy in women with multiple sclerosis.

Notes on this clone: Its antigen is unknown. Per-base qualities were not stored, and no clone one base away is much larger.

Trimming costs V 2 bases and J 10 bases, and their ends lie 11 bases apart. Via the germline V gene, CDR1 is MNHEY and CDR2 SVGAGI. The CDR3 contains 12 residues, cysteine and phenylalanine counted. Only the CDR3 part of the read is kept: 36 bases, read in frame from the first base. Library preparation used the immunoSEQ multiplex PCR assay. In its TCRdb copy, this immuneACCESS table keeps in-frame sequences only and misses some clones. Where compared with another copy, unresolved V genes explain less than half of these, and the others have no known cause. This sample holds tens of thousands of clones; 93% were observed only once. The ten largest clonotypes hold under 2% of the sample.

The origin of this receptor is a female donor with multiple sclerosis, enrolled in a pregnancy study. The sequencing used peripheral blood, collected after pregnancy. The sequence is built from TRBV6-5 and TRBJ1-1; a tentative D call is TRBD1 (5 bases match). Read as DNA, the sequence is TGTGCCAGCAGTTACAGGCAGGGTGCAGCTTTCTTT. It translates to CASSYRQGAAFF.